This T cell receptor beta chain was documented in a study of blood T cells in healthy people across ages. The study's findings and limits: Diversity figures based on one million T cells were deemed too low. Samples with more naive T cells showed higher observed beta diversity.

Healthy Caucasian individuals from Russia aged 6 to 90 were enrolled as donors. A J-beta primer mix and a sample-barcoded 5' primer were used in a second PCR of about 6 to 12 cycles. MiXCR was run by TCRdb on the 5' RACE reads, yielding one entry per CDR3 protein. The sample lists fewer than 800,000 distinct CDR3 sequences; 45% to 50% were seen once. This clonotype was counted a few times. Its specificity is not known. The CDR3 extends over 14 amino acids. Per germline, CDR1 SGHTA and CDR2 FQGTGA. The germline V and J ends were trimmed by 0 bases and 4 bases, with 7 bases remaining between them. The source is a woman aged 60-75 years in good health. This chain links TRBV7-3 with TRBJ1-5; tentative D call: TRBD1 (5 bases). Input material: blood. The CDR3 reads CASSLTGVNQPQHF. The CDR3 bases are TGTGCCAGCAGCTTAACAGGGGTAAATCAGCCCCAGCATTTT.